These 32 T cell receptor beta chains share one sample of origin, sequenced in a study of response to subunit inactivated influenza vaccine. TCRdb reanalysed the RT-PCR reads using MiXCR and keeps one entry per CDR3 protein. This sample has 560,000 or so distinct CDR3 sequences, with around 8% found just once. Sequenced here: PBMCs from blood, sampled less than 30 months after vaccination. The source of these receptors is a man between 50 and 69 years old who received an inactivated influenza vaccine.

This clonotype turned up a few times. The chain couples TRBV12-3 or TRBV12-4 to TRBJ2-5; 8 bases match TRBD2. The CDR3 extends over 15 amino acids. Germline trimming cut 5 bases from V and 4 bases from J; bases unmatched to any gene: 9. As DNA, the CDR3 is TGTGCCAGCAGTCCGCCGGGACTAGGAGGAGAGACCCAGTACTTC. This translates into CASSPPGLGGETQYF.

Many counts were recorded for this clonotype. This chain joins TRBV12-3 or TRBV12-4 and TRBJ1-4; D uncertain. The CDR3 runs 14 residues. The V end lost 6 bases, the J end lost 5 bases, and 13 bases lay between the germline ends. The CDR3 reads CASSQQWLNEKLFF. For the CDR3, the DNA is TGTGCCAGCAGCCAACAATGGCTGAATGAAAAACTGTTTTTT.

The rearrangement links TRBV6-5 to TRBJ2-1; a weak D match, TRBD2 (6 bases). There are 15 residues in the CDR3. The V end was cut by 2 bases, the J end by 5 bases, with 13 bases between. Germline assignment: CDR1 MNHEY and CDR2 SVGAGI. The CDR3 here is CASSYPPGLNNEQFF. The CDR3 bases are TGTGCCAGCAGTTACCCTCCGGGACTTAACAATGAGCAGTTCTTC.

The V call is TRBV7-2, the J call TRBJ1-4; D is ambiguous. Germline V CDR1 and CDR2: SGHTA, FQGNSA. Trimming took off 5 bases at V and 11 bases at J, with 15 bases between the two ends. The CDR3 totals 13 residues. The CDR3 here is CASSIKAGEKLFF. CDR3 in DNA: TGTGCCAGCAGCATCAAAGCCGGCGAGAAACTGTTTTTT.

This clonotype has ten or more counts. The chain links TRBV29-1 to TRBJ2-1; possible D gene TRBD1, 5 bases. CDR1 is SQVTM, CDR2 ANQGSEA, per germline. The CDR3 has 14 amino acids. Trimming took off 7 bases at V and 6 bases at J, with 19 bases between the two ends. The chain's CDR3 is CSEQADATANEQFF. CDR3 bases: TGCAGCGAACAGGCGGACGCGACCGCCAATGAGCAGTTCTTC.

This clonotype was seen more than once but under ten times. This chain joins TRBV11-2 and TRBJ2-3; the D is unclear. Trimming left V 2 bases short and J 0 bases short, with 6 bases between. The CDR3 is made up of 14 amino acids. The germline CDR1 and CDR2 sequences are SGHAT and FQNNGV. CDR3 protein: CASSLPPSTDTQYF. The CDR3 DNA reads TGTGCCAGCAGCTTACCGCCGAGCACAGATACGCAGTATTTT.

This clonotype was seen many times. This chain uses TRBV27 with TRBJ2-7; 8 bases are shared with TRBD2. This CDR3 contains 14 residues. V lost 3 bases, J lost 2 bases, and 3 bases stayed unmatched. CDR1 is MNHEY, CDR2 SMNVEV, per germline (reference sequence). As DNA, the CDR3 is TGTGCCAGCAGTTTTTTCGGGGGGGCCTACGAGCAGTACTTC. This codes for CASSFFGGAYEQYF.

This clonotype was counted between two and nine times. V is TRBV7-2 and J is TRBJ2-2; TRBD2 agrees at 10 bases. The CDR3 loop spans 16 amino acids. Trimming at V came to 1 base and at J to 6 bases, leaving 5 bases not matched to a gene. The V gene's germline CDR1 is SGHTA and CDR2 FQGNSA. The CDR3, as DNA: TGTGCCAGCAGCTTAGTAGCGGGGGGACGGGCCGGGGAGCTGTTTTTT. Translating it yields CASSLVAGGRAGELFF.

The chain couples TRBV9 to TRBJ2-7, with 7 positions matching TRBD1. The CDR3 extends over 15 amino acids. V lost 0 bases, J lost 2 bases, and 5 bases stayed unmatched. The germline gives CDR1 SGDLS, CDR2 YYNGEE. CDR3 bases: TGTGCCAGCAGCGTAGAATGGGACAGCGCCTACGAGCAGTACTTC. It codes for CASSVEWDSAYEQYF.

The CDR3 protein is CASSSPLAGGAKNIQYF. CDR3 sequence (DNA): TGTGCCAGCAGTTCGCCTTTGGCAGGGGGGGCCAAAAACATTCAGTACTTC. The V gene is TRBV12-3 or TRBV12-4, the J gene TRBJ2-4, with a possible D match to TRBD1 (7 bases). The CDR3 has 17 amino acids. V was pared by 4 bases and J by 1 base, with 17 bases between.

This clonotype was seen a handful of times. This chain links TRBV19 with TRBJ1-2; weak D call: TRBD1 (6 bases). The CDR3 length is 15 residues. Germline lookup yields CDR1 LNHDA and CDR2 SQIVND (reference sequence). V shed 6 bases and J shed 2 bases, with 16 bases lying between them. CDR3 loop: CASRATDSANYGYTF. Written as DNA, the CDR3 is TGTGCCAGTAGGGCGACGGACAGCGCAAACTATGGCTACACCTTC.

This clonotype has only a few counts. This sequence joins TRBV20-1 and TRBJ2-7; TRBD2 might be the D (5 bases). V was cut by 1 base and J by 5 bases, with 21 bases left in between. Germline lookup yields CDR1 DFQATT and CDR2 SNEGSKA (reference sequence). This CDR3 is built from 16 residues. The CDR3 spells CSARAGLPASTDEQYF. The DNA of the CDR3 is TGCAGTGCTAGAGCTGGACTTCCAGCATCTACAGACGAGCAGTACTTC.

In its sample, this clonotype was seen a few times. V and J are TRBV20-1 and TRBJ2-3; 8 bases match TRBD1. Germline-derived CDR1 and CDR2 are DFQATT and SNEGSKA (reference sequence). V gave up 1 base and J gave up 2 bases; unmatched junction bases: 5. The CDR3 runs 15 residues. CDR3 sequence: CSARADRGNTDTQYF. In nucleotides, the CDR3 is TGCAGTGCTAGAGCCGACAGGGGCAACACAGATACGCAGTATTTT.

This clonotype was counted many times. The DNA of the CDR3 is TGCAGCGTTGAAGAAGGGGGTGGCTATGGCTACACCTTC. Encoded protein: CSVEEGGGYGYTF. The V gene is TRBV29-1, the J gene TRBJ1-2; possibly TRBD1 for D (6 bases). With 0 bases removed from V and 4 bases from J, the gap between germline ends came to 9 bases. Germline values: CDR1 SQVTM, CDR2 ANQGSEA. The CDR3 sequence is 13 residues long.

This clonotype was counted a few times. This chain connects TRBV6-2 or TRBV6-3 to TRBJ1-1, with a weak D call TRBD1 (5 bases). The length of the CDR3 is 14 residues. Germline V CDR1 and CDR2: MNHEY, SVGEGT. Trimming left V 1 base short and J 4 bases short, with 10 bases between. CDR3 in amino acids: CASSYWRGATEAFF. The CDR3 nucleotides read TGTGCCAGCAGTTACTGGCGGGGCGCCACTGAAGCTTTCTTT.

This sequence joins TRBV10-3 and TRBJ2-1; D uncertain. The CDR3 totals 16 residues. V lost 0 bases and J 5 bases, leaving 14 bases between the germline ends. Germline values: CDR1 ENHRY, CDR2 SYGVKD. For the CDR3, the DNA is TGTGCCATCAGTGAGTCGAGGACGGTACTCAACAATGAGCAGTTCTTC. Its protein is CAISESRTVLNNEQFF.

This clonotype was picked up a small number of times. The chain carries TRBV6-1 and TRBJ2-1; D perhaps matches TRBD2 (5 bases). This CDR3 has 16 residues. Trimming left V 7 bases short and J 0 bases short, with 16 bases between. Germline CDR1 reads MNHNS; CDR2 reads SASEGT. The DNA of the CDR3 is TGTGCCAGCACCGGAGGCCTTATGAGCTCCTACAATGAGCAGTTCTTC. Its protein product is CASTGGLMSSYNEQFF.

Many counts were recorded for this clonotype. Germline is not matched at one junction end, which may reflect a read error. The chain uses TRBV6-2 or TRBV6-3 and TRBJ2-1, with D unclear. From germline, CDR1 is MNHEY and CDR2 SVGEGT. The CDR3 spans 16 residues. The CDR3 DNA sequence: TGTGCCAGCAGCTACTCAATCAGTGTCCCCTACAATGAGCAGTTCTTC. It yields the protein CASSYSISVPYNEQFF.

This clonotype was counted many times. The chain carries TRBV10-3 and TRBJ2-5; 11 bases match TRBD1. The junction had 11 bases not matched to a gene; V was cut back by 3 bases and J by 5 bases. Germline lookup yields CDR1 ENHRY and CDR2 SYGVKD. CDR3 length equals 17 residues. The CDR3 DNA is TGTGCCATCAGTGATCGACGGACAGGGGGCATAGAGGAGACCCAGTACTTC. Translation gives CAISDRRTGGIEETQYF.

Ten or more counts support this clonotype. The CDR3 DNA reads as TGTGCCAGCAGTGGCACAGGGGCCCTCAATCAGCCCCAGCATTTT. Translating it yields CASSGTGALNQPQHF. V is TRBV28 and J is TRBJ1-5; 7 positions match TRBD1. In germline, CDR1 is MDHEN, CDR2 SYDVKM. CDR3 size: 15 residues. Trimming took 5 bases from V and 3 from J; bases not matched to a gene: 7.

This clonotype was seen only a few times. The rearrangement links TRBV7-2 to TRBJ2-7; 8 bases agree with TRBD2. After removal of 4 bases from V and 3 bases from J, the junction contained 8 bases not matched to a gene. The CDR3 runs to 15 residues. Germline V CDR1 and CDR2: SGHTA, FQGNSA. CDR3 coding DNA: TGTGCCAGCAGCTCCTGGGATAGCGGGATCTACGAGCAGTACTTC. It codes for CASSSWDSGIYEQYF.

Written as DNA, the CDR3 is TGCAGTCCTTTTCTTACAGGGGCTGGCTACACCTTC. Residues: CSPFLTGAGYTF. V usage is TRBV20-1 and J usage is TRBJ1-2, with 7 bases fitting TRBD1. CDR1 DFQATT and CDR2 SNEGSKA come from the germline V gene (reference sequence). The CDR3 has 12 residues. V lost 8 bases to trimming and J lost 7 bases; unmatched junction nucleotides: 10.

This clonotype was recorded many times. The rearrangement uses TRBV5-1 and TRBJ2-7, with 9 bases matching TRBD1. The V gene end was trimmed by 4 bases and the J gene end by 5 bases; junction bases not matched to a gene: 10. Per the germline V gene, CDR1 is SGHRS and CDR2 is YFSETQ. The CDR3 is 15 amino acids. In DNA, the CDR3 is TGCGCCAGCAGCGCGAGCCGGGACAGGGTCCACGAGCAGTACTTC. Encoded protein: CASSASRDRVHEQYF.

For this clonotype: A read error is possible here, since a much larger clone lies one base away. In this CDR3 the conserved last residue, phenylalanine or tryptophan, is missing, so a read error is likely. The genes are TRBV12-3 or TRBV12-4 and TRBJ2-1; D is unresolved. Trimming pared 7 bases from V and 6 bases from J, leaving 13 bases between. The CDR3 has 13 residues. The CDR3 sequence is CASTPSEFNEQFI. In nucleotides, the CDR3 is TGTGCCAGCACTCCTTCTGAGTTCAATGAGCAGTTCATC.

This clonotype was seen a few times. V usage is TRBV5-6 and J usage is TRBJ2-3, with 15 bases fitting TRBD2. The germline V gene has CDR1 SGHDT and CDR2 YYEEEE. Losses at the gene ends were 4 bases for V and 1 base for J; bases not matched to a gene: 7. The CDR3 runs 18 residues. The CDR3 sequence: CASSGLAGGRIGTDTQYF. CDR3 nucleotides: TGTGCCAGCAGCGGACTAGCGGGGGGGCGAATAGGCACAGATACGCAGTATTTT.

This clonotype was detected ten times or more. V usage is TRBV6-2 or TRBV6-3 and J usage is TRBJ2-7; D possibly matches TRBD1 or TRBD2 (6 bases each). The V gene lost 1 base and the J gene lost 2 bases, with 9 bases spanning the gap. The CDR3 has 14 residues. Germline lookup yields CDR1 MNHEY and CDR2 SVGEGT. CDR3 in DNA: TGTGCCAGCAGTTACTACGGGGGCGCCTACGAGCAGTACTTC. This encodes CASSYYGGAYEQYF.

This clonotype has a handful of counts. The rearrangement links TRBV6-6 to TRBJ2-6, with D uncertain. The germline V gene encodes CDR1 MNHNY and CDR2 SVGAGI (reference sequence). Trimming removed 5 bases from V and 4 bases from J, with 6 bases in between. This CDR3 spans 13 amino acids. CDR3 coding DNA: TGTGCCAGCAGTGCGCCGGGGGCCAACGTCCTGACTTTC. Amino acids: CASSAPGANVLTF.

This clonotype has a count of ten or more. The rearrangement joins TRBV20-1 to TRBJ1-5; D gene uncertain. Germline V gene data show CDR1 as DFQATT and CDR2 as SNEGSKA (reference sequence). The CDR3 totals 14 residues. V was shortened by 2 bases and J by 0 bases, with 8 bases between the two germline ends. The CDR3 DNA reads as TGCAGTGCTAGAACAAGGTATAGCAATCAGCCCCAGCATTTT. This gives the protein CSARTRYSNQPQHF.

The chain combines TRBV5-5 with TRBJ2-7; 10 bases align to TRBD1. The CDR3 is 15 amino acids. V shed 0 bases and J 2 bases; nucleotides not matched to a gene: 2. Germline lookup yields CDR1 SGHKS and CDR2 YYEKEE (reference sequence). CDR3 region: CASSLEGTGAYEQYF. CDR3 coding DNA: TGTGCCAGCAGCTTGGAGGGGACAGGGGCCTACGAGCAGTACTTC.

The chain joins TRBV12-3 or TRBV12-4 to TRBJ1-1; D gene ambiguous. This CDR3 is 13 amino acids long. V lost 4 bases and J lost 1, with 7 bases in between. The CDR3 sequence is CASSSAQNTEAFF. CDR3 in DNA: TGTGCCAGCAGTTCAGCACAGAACACTGAAGCTTTCTTT.

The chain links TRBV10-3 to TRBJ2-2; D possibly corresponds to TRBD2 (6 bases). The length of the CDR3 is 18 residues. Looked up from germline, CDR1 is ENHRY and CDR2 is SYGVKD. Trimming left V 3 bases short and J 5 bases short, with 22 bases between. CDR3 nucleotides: TGTGCCATCAGTGAACAATTTGGCGGGGCCCCGGGGACCGGGGAGCTGTTTTTT. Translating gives CAISEQFGGAPGTGELFF.

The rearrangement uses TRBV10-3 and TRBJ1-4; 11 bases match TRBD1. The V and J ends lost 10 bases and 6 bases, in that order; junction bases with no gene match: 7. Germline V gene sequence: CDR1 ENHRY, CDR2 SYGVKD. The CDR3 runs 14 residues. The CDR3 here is CATDPGQGDEKLFF. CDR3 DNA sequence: TGTGCCACCGATCCGGGACAGGGGGATGAAAAACTGTTTTTT.